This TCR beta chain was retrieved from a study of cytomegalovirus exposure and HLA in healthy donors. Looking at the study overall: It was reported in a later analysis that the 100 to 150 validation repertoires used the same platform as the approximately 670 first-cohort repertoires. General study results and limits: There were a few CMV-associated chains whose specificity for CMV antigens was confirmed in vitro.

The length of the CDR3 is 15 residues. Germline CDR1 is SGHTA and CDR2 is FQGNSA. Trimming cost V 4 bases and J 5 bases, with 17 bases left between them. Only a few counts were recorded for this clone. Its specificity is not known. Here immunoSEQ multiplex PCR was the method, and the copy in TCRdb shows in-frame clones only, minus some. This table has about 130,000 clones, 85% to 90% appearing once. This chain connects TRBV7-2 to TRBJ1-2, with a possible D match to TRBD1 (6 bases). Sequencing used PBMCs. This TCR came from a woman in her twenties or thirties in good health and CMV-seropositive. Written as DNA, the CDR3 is TGTGCCAGCAGCTCCACGTTCGGACAGACTTATGGCTACACCTTC. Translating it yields CASSSTFGQTYGYTF.